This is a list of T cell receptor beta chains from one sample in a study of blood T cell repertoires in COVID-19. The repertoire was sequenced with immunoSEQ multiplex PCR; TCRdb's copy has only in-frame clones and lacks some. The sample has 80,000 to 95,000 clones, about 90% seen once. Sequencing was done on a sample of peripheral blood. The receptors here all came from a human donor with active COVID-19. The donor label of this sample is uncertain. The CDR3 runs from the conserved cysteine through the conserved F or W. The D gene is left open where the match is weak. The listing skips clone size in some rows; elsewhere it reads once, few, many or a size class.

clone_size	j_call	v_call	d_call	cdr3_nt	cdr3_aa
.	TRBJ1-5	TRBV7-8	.	TGTGCCAGCAGCTCCGATGGGGAGGGAGGCAATCAGCCCCAGCATTTT	CASSSDGEGGNQPQHF
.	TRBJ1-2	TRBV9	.	TGTGCCAGCAGCGTAGGGGGTCTCCCAGGGAGGGACTATGGCTACACCTTC	CASSVGGLPGRDYGYTF
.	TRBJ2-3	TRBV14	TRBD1	TGTGCCAGCAGCCAAGGGGACAGGTGGGGGTCAGATACGCAGTATTTT	CASSQGDRWGSDTQYF
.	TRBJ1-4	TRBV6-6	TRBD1	TGTGCCAGCAGTTACTCGGGCGGGACAGGGGTATTT	CASSYSGGTGVF
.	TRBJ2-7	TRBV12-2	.	TGTGCAAGTCGCTCCGGGACACCGATCTCCTACGAGCAGTACTTC	CASRSGTPISYEQYF
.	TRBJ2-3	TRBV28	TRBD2	TGTGCCAGCAGCTTCTCTCTAGCGGGGGGAACAATGATCACAGATACGCAGTATTTT	CASSFSLAGGTMITDTQYF
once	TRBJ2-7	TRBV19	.	TGTGCCAGTAGTATTCAGGGGATGTACGAGCAGTACTTC	CASSIQGMYEQYF
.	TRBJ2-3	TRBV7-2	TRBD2	TGTGCCAGCAGCTTAGTTTTAGCGGGGACCACAGATACGCAGTATTTT	CASSLVLAGTTDTQYF
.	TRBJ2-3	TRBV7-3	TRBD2	TGTGCCAGCAGCCCCGAACTAGCGCCTGTCACAGATACGCAGTATTTT	CASSPELAPVTDTQYF
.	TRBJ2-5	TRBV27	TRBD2	TGTGCCAGCAGTTTTCCTAATCCCGCCAAGTCGGGGGGGCTTGAGACCCAGTACTTC	CASSFPNPAKSGGLETQYF
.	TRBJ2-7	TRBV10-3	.	TGTGCCACCGAGGAGGCGGGAAATGTGCAGTACTTC	CATEEAGNVQYF
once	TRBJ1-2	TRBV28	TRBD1	TGTGCCAGCAGTTCCCCCGGACAGGGAAGAACCTATGGCTACACCTTC	CASSSPGQGRTYGYTF
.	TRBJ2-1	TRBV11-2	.	TGTGCCAGCAGCTTAGACCCAGGGTATCGTTCCAATGAGCAGTTCTTC	CASSLDPGYRSNEQFF
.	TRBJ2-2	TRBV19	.	TGTGCCAGTAGTATGGTGGCGGCGAGTTCCCTGAACACCGGGGAGCTGTTTTTT	CASSMVAASSLNTGELFF
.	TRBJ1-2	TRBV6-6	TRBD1	TGTGCCAGCATTAACACAGGGGAGGGCTACACCTTC	CASINTGEGYTF
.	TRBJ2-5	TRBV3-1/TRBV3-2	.	TGTGCCAGCAGCCCCCATCCGGGGTCAGAGACCCAGTACTTC	CASSPHPGSETQYF
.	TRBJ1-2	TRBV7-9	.	TGTGCCAGCAGCTTAGGAGGAGGGATAGGCTACACCTTC	CASSLGGGIGYTF
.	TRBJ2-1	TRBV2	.	TGTGCCAGCAGTGGAACAGGAGCCAATGAGCAGTTCTTC	CASSGTGANEQFF
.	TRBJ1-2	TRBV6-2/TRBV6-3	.	TGTGCCAGCAGTTCTGGGGCCGTTTACTATGGCTACACCTTC	CASSSGAVYYGYTF
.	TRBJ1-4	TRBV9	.	TGTGCCAGCAGCCCGGAGGCGCAAGTGGGGGGAGGCGGCGAAAAACTGTTTTTT	CASSPEAQVGGGGEKLFF
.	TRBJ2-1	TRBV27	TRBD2	TGTGCCAGCAGTTTGGGGACTAGCGGCTACAATGAGCAGTTCTTC	CASSLGTSGYNEQFF
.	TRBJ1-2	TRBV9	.	TGTGCCAGCAGCGTCCGAGACACGTCGGTTACCTTC	CASSVRDTSVTF
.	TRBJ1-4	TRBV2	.	TGTGCCAGCAGTGAAGCGGGGGCAGCCTTCAATGAAAAACTGTTTTTT	CASSEAGAAFNEKLFF
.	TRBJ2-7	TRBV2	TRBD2	TGTGCCAGCAGTGAAGCGGTAGCGGGGGGTGCCCACGAGCAGTACTTC	CASSEAVAGGAHEQYF
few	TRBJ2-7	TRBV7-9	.	TGTGCCAGCAGCCCCGCGCAGGACTCTACCCTCGAGCAGTACTTC	CASSPAQDSTLEQYF
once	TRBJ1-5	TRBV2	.	TGTGCCAGCCGTCCAGCCCTAGGCAATCAGCCCCAGCATTTT	CASRPALGNQPQHF
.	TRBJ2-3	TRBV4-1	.	TGCGCCAGCAGAGGGGGAACGGGTACGCAGTATTTT	CASRGGTGTQYF
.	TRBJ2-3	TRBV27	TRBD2	TGTGCCAGCAGGCCGGGACTAGGGACAGATACGCAGTATTTT	CASRPGLGTDTQYF
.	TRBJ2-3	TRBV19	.	TGTGCCAGTAGTCGTCAGGGGACAGATACGCAGTATTTT	CASSRQGTDTQYF
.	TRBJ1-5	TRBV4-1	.	TGCGCCAGCAGCCAAGAAAGCGGGGACCAGCCCCAGCATTTT	CASSQESGDQPQHF
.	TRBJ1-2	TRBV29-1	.	TGCAGCGTTGAGACAGCTAACTATGGCTACACCTTC	CSVETANYGYTF
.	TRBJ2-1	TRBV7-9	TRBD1	TGTGCCAGCAGCTCCCAGGGGGCCGCACCTCGGGAATTCTTC	CASSSQGAAPREFF
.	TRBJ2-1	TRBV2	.	TGTGCCAGCAGTGGTTCATTGGGGGCGACCTACAATGAGCAGTTCTTC	CASSGSLGATYNEQFF
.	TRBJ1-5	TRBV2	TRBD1	TGTGCCAGCAGTTCCGGGACAGGGTATCAGCCCCAGCATTTT	CASSSGTGYQPQHF
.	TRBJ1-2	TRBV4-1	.	TGCGCCAGCAGCCAAGATCCGGGTACTAACTATGGCTACACCTTC	CASSQDPGTNYGYTF
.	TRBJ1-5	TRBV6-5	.	TGTGCCAGCAGTTCCGACAGGAATAGCAATCAGCCCCAGCATTTT	CASSSDRNSNQPQHF
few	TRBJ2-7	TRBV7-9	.	TGTGCCAGCAGCCCCCCTCTGATGGCAGAATACGAGCAGTACTTC	CASSPPLMAEYEQYF
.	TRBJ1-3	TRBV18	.	TGTGCCAGCTCACCGAGGATTTCTGGAAACACCATATATTTT	CASSPRISGNTIYF
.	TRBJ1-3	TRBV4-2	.	TGTGCCAGCAGCCGGACAAACTGGTCTGGAAACACCATATATTTT	CASSRTNWSGNTIYF
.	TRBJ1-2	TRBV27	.	TGTGCCAGCAGTTCCCTTCTTAAGGGGCGCCGGTATGGCTACACCTTC	CASSSLLKGRRYGYTF
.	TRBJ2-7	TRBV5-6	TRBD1	TGTGCCAGCAGCTTGGATGGGTCGGGGACAGGACCCTACGAGCAGTACTTC	CASSLDGSGTGPYEQYF
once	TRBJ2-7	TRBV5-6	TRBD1	TGTGCCAGCAGCTTCAGACAGGGGTTCTACGAGCAGTACTTC	CASSFRQGFYEQYF
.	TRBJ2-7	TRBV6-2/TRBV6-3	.	TGTGCCAGCAGTTTGGCGGGATCGGCCTACGAGCAGTACTTC	CASSLAGSAYEQYF
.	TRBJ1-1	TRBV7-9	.	TGTGCCAGCAGCTTAGTAGCGGGGTCTTACACTGAAGCTTTCTTT	CASSLVAGSYTEAFF
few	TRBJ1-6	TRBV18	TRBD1	TGTGCCAGCTCACCACTACAGGGGCATAATTCACCCCTCCACTTT	CASSPLQGHNSPLHF
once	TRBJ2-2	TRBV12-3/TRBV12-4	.	TGTGCCAGCAGTCGGGGCACCGGGGAGCTGTTTTTT	CASSRGTGELFF
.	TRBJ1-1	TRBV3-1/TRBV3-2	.	TGTGCCAGCAGCCTGGGGGGGGAGAACACTGAAGCTTTCTTT	CASSLGGENTEAFF
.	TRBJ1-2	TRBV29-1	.	TGCAGCGTTGACAGGGGAGTCTATGGCTACACCTTC	CSVDRGVYGYTF
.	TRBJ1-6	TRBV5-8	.	TGTGCCAGCAGCTCTGGGCGTTCGAATTCACCCCTCCACTTT	CASSSGRSNSPLHF
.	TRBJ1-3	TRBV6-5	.	TGTGCCAGCAGAAAAATCGGGGGGTCTGGAAACACCATATATTTT	CASRKIGGSGNTIYF
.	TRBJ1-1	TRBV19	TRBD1	TGTGCCAGTAGTATAGTTCCCGGGGCAGGGGGTCCTGAAGCTTTCTTT	CASSIVPGAGGPEAFF
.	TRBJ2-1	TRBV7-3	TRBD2	TGTGCCAGCAGCTTTGGACTAGCACCTTACAATGAGCAGTTCTTC	CASSFGLAPYNEQFF
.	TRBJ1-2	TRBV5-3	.	TGTGCCCCCCTGCGGGTTTCTGGCTACACCTTC	CAPLRVSGYTF